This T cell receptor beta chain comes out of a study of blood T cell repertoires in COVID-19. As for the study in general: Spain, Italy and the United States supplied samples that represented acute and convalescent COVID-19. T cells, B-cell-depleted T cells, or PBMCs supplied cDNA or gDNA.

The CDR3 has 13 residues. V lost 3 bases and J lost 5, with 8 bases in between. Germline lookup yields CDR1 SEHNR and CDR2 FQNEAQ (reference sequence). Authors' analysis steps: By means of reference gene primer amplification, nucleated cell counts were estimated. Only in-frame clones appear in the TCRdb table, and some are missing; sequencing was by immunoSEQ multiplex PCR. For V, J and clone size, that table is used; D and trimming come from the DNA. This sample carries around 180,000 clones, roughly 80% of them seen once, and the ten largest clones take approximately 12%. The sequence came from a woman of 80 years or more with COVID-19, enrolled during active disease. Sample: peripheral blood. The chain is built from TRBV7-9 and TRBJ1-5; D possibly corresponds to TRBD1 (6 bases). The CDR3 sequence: CASSLDSYQPQHF. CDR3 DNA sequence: TGTGCCAGCAGCTTGGACAGTTATCAGCCCCAGCATTTT.